This T cell receptor (beta chain) was captured in a study of T cell changes during pregnancy in multiple sclerosis (dated 2019 in TCRdb). General notes on the study: The study examined how the T cell repertoire changed over the course of pregnancy in women with multiple sclerosis.

Libraries came from the immunoSEQ multiplex PCR assay. TCRdb re-hosts the immuneACCESS table, in-frame sequences only. Its copies lack some clones; in the studies checked, an unresolved V gene accounts for under half of them, and the cause for the rest is not known. This sample is represented by approximately 90,000 clones; approximately 94% of them were singletons. The ten largest clones represent under 0.85% of the sample. The CDR1 and CDR2 encoded by the germline V gene are MDHEN and SYDVKM. The CDR3, cysteine through phenylalanine, is 10 amino acids long. The kept DNA is CDR3 alone, 30 bases in frame from the first base. Trimming takes 3 bases from V and 5 bases from J, and the germline ends sit 2 bases apart. Note on this clone: Its specific antigen is unknown. The sample holds no much larger clone one base away, and base qualities are not on file.

This TCR derives from a female donor with multiple sclerosis, enrolled in a pregnancy study. The rearrangement combines TRBV28 with TRBJ2-7; the D gene remains uncertain. The sequences come from peripheral blood, collected in the third trimester of pregnancy. The CDR3 protein sequence reads: CASSFNEQYF. The DNA sequence follows: TGTGCCAGCAGTTTTAACGAGCAGTACTTC.